This is a list of T cell receptor beta chains from one sample in a study of T cell responses to AZD1222 COVID-19 vaccine. This table comes from immunoSEQ multiplex PCR, and its TCRdb copy is limited to in-frame clones, with some not included. Of about 190,000 clones listed, about 89% are singletons. This material consisted of peripheral blood, taken on day 0 of MenACWY control vaccination. The receptor set was obtained from an adult in good health. Each CDR3 is given with its conserved first and last residue. D genes are given only for firm matches.

CDR3 protein,J gene,D gene,V gene
CAISESRRGLYNEQFF,TRBJ2-1,.,TRBV10-3
CASSLARGHNSPLHF,TRBJ1-6,.,TRBV7-6
CASSYSVSFYEQYF,TRBJ2-7,.,TRBV28
CASSIIGTAYGYTF,TRBJ1-2,.,TRBV19
CSANGQGHLHF,TRBJ1-6,TRBD1,TRBV20-1
CASSLQLAGALTDTQYF,TRBJ2-3,TRBD2,TRBV5-1
CASSPAGLAGTLTQYF,TRBJ2-5,TRBD2,TRBV28
CASSSRTGNTEAFF,TRBJ1-1,.,TRBV7-9
CASSWVLTPHGAFF,TRBJ1-1,.,TRBV19
CASSADGQGGQPQHF,TRBJ1-5,TRBD1,TRBV9
CASSISSGGDNEQFF,TRBJ2-1,.,TRBV19
CASSKVGREQYF,TRBJ2-7,.,TRBV21-1
CASSYRLRGLDSPLHF,TRBJ1-6,.,TRBV6-5
CASTVRGFPYNEQFF,TRBJ2-1,.,TRBV7-9
CASSQGGQGRSPLHF,TRBJ1-6,TRBD1,TRBV4-3
CASSSGDRGEQYF,TRBJ2-7,.,TRBV28
CASRGQGSQPQHF,TRBJ1-5,TRBD1,TRBV2
CASSLGRGANVLTF,TRBJ2-6,.,TRBV27
CASSLGTASAQPQHF,TRBJ1-5,TRBD1,TRBV28
CASSYNRGSDEKLFF,TRBJ1-4,.,TRBV6-5
CASSNPRGGQGNTIYF,TRBJ1-3,.,TRBV19
CASSLGGTDTQYF,TRBJ2-3,.,TRBV7-6
CASRHTQDGPDGYTF,TRBJ1-2,.,TRBV7-9
CAISPGKRRYEQYF,TRBJ2-7,.,TRBV10-3
CASSSPRTGGNTEAFF,TRBJ1-1,TRBD1,TRBV19
CASSGGTDTQYF,TRBJ2-3,.,TRBV7-3
CAWSVGGMSETQYF,TRBJ2-5,.,TRBV30
CASTPEGGGNQPQHF,TRBJ1-5,TRBD1,TRBV2
CSVAGPVYNEQFF,TRBJ2-1,.,TRBV29-1
CASSFPPGGVNTEAFF,TRBJ1-1,.,TRBV28
CASSLTSGATTDTQYF,TRBJ2-3,TRBD2,TRBV13
CAWRGDSGGNQPQHF,TRBJ1-5,TRBD1,TRBV30
CASTLRWGNGTEAFF,TRBJ1-1,.,TRBV11-3
CASSYFSSYEQYF,TRBJ2-7,.,TRBV6-5
CASSLTSDRVNTEAFF,TRBJ1-1,TRBD1,TRBV5-5
CAAGQGGYGYTF,TRBJ1-2,TRBD1,TRBV6-5
CASSSRLAGTNTGELFF,TRBJ2-2,TRBD2,TRBV7-3
CALQENTGELFF,TRBJ2-2,.,TRBV7-6
CASSLGGVAGQEQFF,TRBJ2-1,.,TRBV7-8
CASSLTYTDTQYF,TRBJ2-3,.,TRBV12-3/TRBV12-4
CASSVSGSAQETQYF,TRBJ2-5,.,TRBV9
CATSRGGTDATDTQYF,TRBJ2-3,TRBD1,TRBV15
CASSLQGHEQFF,TRBJ2-1,.,TRBV6-2/TRBV6-3
CASSLAAGYYEQYF,TRBJ2-7,.,TRBV7-9
CASSSAGANYGYTF,TRBJ1-2,.,TRBV6-5
CASSQAVRNTQYF,TRBJ2-3,.,TRBV3-1/TRBV3-2
CASSFVGVQGYTF,TRBJ1-2,.,TRBV5-4
CASSLTTGTGIYEQYF,TRBJ2-7,TRBD1,TRBV27
CASSQDKGGQYF,TRBJ2-7,.,TRBV4-2
CASSYSRKKDNEQFF,TRBJ2-1,.,TRBV6-5
CASSSRLAGGSWGYNEQFF,TRBJ2-1,TRBD2,TRBV7-9
CASSDEASSYNEQFF,TRBJ2-1,.,TRBV6-4
CASIFYNSPLHF,TRBJ1-6,.,TRBV9
CASRSLGTVNSPLHF,TRBJ1-6,TRBD1,TRBV6-5